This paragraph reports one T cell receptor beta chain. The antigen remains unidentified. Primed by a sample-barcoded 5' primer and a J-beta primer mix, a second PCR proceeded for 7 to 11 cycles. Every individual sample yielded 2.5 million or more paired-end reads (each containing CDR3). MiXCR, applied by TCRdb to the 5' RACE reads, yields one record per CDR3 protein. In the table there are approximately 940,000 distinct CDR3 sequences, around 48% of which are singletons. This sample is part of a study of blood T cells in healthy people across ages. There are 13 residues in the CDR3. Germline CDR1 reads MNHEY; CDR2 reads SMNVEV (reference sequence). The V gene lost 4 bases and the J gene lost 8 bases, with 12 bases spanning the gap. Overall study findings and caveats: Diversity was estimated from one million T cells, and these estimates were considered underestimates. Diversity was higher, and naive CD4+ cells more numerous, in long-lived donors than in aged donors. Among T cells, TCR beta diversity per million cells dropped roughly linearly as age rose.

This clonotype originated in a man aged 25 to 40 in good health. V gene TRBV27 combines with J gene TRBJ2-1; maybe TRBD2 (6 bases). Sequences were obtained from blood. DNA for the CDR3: TGTGCCAGCAGTTATGGCGGGGCTTATGAGCAGTTCTTC. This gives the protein CASSYGGAYEQFF.